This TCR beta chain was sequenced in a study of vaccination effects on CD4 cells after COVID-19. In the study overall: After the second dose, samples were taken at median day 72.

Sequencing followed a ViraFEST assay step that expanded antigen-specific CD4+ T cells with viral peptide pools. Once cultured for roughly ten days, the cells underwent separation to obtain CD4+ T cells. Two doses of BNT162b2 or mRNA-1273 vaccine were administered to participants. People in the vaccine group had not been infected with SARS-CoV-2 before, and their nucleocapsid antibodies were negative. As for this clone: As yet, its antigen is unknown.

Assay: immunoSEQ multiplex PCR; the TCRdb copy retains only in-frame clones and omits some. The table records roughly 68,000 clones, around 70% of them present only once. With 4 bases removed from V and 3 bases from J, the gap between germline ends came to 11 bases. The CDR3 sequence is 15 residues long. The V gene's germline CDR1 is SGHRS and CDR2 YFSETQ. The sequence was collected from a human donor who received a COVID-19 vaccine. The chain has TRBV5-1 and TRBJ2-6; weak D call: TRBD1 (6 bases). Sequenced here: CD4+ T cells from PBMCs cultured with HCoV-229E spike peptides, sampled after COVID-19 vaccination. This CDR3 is CASSPTGNGANVLTF. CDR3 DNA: TGCGCCAGCAGCCCCACAGGGAATGGGGCCAACGTCCTGACTTTC.